This T cell receptor (beta chain) originates from a study of T-cell memory formation after mild COVID-19. The study's findings and limits: Detection of some responders pre-infection suggested pre-existing cross-reactive memory T cells participated. Day 37-peaking second-wave clones had unconfirmed SARS-CoV-2 specificity. Clones that shrank (day 15 to 85) were balanced CD4/CD8, whereas later expanders leaned CD4+.

CDR1 is DFQATT and CDR2 is SNEGSKA in the germline V gene (reference sequence). Trimming removed 6 bases at V and 8 bases at J, with 22 bases between. This CDR3 is built from 15 residues. Using its own MiXCR run on the 5' RACE reads, TCRdb lists one record per CDR3 protein. The sample has roughly 86,000 distinct CDR3 sequences; about 13% are singletons. About this clonotype: The antigen remains undetermined.

The rearrangement links TRBV20-1 to TRBJ1-4; D is possibly TRBD1 (5 bases). The sequencing sample was made of PBMCs or a T cell subset sorted from them (not recorded which). This TCR came from an adult woman who had mild COVID-19 (a few samples of this study predate the infection). Cell type and time point are not known. The CDR3 DNA is TGCAGTGCCAAGTCCCCGACAGATCTGGAGGAAAAACTGTTTTTT. Translating gives CSAKSPTDLEEKLFF.